One T cell receptor (beta chain) is described in this entry. What it recognizes is unknown. Using immunoSEQ multiplex PCR, the repertoire was profiled, and TCRdb retains in-frame clones only, with some absent. The sample includes roughly 150,000 clones, roughly nine tenths seen only once; the top ten take under 8%. These data come from a study of T cell responses to AZD1222 COVID-19 vaccine. The study, taken as a whole, reports: After the peak T cell response, and only then, were repertoires sampled. Spike was spanned by vaccine-associated CD4 TCRs, which were dominant at 160-218 and 743-854. In the spike-specific TCR repertoire, nearly half reportedly target unmutated variant regions.

This TCR derives from an adult who had recovered from COVID-19. The sample was peripheral blood, taken after recovery from COVID-19.

This CDR3 is CASSRSGPNTEAFF. The CDR3 DNA follows: TGTGCCAGCAGCCGTTCCGGGCCGAACACTGAAGCTTTCTTT. The rearrangement uses TRBV3-1 (or the pseudogene TRBV3-2) and TRBJ1-1, with unresolved D. Germline CDR1 LGHDT, CDR2 YNNKEL (reference sequence). The CDR3 consists of 14 residues. Trimming took 4 bases from V and 1 from J, leaving 10 bases between them.